This entry is about one TCR beta chain. The sample originates from a study of blood T cell repertoires in COVID-19. Overall study context: COVID-19 samples from acute and convalescent phases originated in the United States, Italy and Spain. In each case, the material was cDNA or gDNA derived from T cells, B-cell-depleted T cells, or PBMCs.

Per the authors' pipeline: Estimates of nucleated cell counts were drawn from the amplification of reference gene primers. Data came from immunoSEQ multiplex PCR; TCRdb stores just in-frame clones and leaves some out. Clonal size and the V and J genes are those of that table, whereas D and trimming came from the DNA. The sample lists around 250,000 clones, approximately 83% occurring once. Trimming pared 6 bases from V and 4 bases from J, leaving 12 bases between. The CDR3 has 13 amino acids. CDR1 is SNHLY and CDR2 is FYNNEI in the germline V gene. This sequence joins TRBV2 and TRBJ2-5; possible D gene TRBD1, 6 bases. Source material: peripheral blood. The TCR sequence derives from a man between 25 and 39 years old who had recovered from COVID-19. CDR3: CASSSRGGETQYF. DNA of the CDR3: TGTGCCAGCAGCTCCAGGGGTGGAGAGACCCAGTACTTC.